This T cell receptor beta chain was documented in a study of cytomegalovirus exposure and HLA in healthy donors. Whole-study findings and limits: A later analysis found first-cohort TCR clusters tended to co-occur in the 90 to 150 validation repertoires.

This clone was counted once. Its antigen is undetermined. Repertoires were generated with immunoSEQ multiplex PCR, while TCRdb's copy carries only in-frame clones and drops some. The repertoire consists of under 200,000 clones, with 80% to 85% occurring once and the leading ten covering 0.95% to 1.5%. V was clipped by 4 bases and J by 5 bases; unmatched bases: 4. The CDR3 covers 13 residues. Germline CDR1 is SGDLS and CDR2 is YYNGEE. J is TRBJ2-5 and V is TRBV9, with 8 bases fitting TRBD2. Source material: PBMCs. The TCR sequence derives from a woman in her 30s in good health and CMV-seronegative. CDR3 bases: TGTGCCAGCAGCTTTGGGACTAGTGAGACCCAGTACTTC. Translating gives CASSFGTSETQYF.